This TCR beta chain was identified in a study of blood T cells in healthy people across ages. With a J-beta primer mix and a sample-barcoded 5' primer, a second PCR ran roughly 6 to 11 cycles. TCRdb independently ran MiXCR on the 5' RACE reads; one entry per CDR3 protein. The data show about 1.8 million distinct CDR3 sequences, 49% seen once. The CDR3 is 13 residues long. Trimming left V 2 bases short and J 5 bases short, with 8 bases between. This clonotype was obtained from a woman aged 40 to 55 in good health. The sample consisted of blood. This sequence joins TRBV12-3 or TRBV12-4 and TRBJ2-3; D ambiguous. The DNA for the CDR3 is TGTGCCAGCAGTTTAATGGAGAGAGATACGCAGTATTTT. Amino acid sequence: CASSLMERDTQYF.